Sequencing of this T cell receptor beta chain was carried out in a study of neurological immune-mediated disorders (dated by TCRdb to the late 2010s). General notes on the study: Of the roughly 34 multiple sclerosis patients, approximately 30 had relapsing-remitting MS and 3 had secondary progressive MS. Peripheral blood TCR-beta repertoires from patients with HTLV-I-associated myelopathy (HAM/TSP), patients with multiple sclerosis, and healthy controls were compared in the study using UMI-based sequencing. The approximately 99 TCR-beta libraries included longitudinal samples, technical triplicates and paired sorted CD4+ and CD8+ T-cell subsets alongside PBMC samples. The cohort included approximately 70 subjects: approximately 14 with HAM/TSP, about 34 with multiple sclerosis, and 20 healthy controls.

This clonotype was counted many times. Its antigen specificity is not known. Per-base quality was not reported, and no clone a single base away is much larger than it. To synthesize cDNA, template-switch 5'RACE was performed with a primer carrying a 10-nucleotide random unique molecular identifier so that each TCR transcript was tagged. Every sequencing run covered 15-18 subjects and yielded more than 160 million TCR-beta sequences. The RNeasy kit was used to extract total RNA. Using the KAPA Real-time Library Amplification kit, TCR-beta VDJ regions were amplified with primers for the TCR constant region and the 5'RACE anchor. Sample indexes and Illumina adaptors were added in a first PCR, after which library yield was increased in a second PCR. The roughly 650 bp TCR product was size-selected on a 2% E-gel SizeSelection system after Ampure bead purification. Library quality was checked on a Bioanalyzer, concentration was measured with Qubit, and libraries were quantified with the Kapa Library Quantification kit before pooling. Libraries were sequenced paired-end 2 x 150 bp on an Illumina HiSeq 2500. To increase sequence diversity, roughly 24-31% phiX was spiked into each library pool. In the original analysis: The UMI-based MiGEC pipeline processed quality-filtered reads and removed over 85% of raw TCR sequences during error correction. VDJ genes were aligned to IMGT germline references, and clonotypes were defined by unique CDR3 amino acid sequence plus V-J genes. Clonal expansion, Shannon diversity and CDR3 relatedness were evaluated with VDJtools (CalcPairwiseDistances, ClusterSamples), while phylogenetic trees were built in CLCbio workbench. Using coefficient-of-variation modelling across technical triplicates, the study counted a clone as expanded if it had at least 8 unique UMIs. Using fastp trimming at Q25 and MiXCR clonotype assembly, TCRdb reanalyzed the public sequencing data and kept in-frame beta chains. Duplicate CDR3 protein sequences are folded into a single record with the most common DNA and genes. TCRdb, rather than the study authors, made the V and J calls. This sample lists approximately 100,000 distinct CDR3 sequences; around 3.3% were detected once. The biggest ten clones account for roughly 6.4% of the sample.

Overall study outcomes, separate from this receptor: No clinical or MRI features were associated with the MS cluster, and the authors said that larger cohorts are needed. TCR clonal expansion was highest in HAM/TSP patients and lowest in MS patients, with MS patients falling below even healthy controls. Expanded clones from different subjects shared no identical CDR3 amino acid sequences, which suggests that TCR-beta repertoires were private in all groups. In phylogenetic analysis, the repertoires of 18 of 34 MS patients grouped into a cluster of related CDR3 sequences, which suggests a possible signature at the repertoire level.

Libraries from unsorted PBMCs were made from 2 million PBMCs kept in RNAlater at -80 degrees C until RNA extraction. The multiple sclerosis patients were enrolled in a US clinical protocol that used magnetic resonance imaging to evaluate disease progression. PBMCs were separated from peripheral blood using Ficoll-Hypaque density gradient centrifugation and then cryopreserved in liquid nitrogen. The TCR sequence derives from a woman younger than 30 with multiple sclerosis. Input material: PBMCs.

The bases are TGCGCCAGCAGGAGATATGGACAGGTCGAGGGCTACACCTTC. The translation is CASRRYGQVEGYTF. The rearranged segments are TRBV5-1 and TRBJ1-2; TRBD1 aligns with 7 central bases. V trim: 5 bases; J trim: 8 bases; unmatched bases: 12. From a lookup of the germline V gene, CDR1 and CDR2 are SGHRS and YFSETQ. The CDR3 has 14 amino acids, counting the end cysteine and phenylalanine. Just the 42-base CDR3 DNA is kept, in frame starting at base 1.